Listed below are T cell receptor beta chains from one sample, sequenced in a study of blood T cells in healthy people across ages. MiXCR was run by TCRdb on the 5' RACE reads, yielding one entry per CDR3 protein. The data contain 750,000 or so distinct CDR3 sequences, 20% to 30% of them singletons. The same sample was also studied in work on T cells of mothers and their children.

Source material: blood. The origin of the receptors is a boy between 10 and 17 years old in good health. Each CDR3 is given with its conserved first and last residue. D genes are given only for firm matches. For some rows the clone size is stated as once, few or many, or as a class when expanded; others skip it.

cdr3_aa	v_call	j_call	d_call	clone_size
CASSDEGEGVGYTF	TRBV10-2	TRBJ1-2	.	.
CAISSRRNEQFF	TRBV10-3	.	.	.
CAISGGEQETQYF	TRBV10-3	.	.	.
CASSRTGNPGYTF	TRBV6-5	TRBJ1-2	TRBD1	few
CASSIDRDDNSPLHF	TRBV19	TRBJ1-6	TRBD1	few
CASSIGAPATYEQYF	TRBV19	TRBJ2-7	.	.
CATFYQGLSGELFF	TRBV12-3/TRBV12-4	TRBJ2-2	.	.
CASTLERSTDTQYF	TRBV11-3	TRBJ2-3	.	few
CASSPSGGSDTQYF	TRBV4-3	TRBJ2-3	TRBD2	.
CASSLLDIETQYF	TRBV28	TRBJ2-5	.	.
CASSLDRVVNEQFF	TRBV11-1	TRBJ2-1	TRBD1	.
CASSLREEGYTF	TRBV12-3/TRBV12-4	TRBJ1-2	.	.
CASSPLGEEGNEQLF	TRBV4-1	TRBJ2-5	.	few
CSASGTPDTQYF	TRBV20-1	TRBJ2-3	.	.
CASQPGLAGKQETQYF	TRBV2	TRBJ2-5	TRBD2	few
CASSSLAGDTNEQFF	TRBV7-3	.	TRBD2	once
CASSLGWTDYGYTF	TRBV7-2	TRBJ1-2	.	.
CASSKVRASGKNEQFF	TRBV21-1	.	.	few
CASSLDDVETQYF	TRBV5-1	TRBJ2-5	.	.
CASSTGIRDSNTGELFF	TRBV7-6	TRBJ2-2	.	.
CASSEGGNQPQHF	TRBV4-2	TRBJ1-5	.	few
CASSFRVSQPQHF	TRBV7-2	TRBJ1-5	.	.
CASSVIAGVEQFF	TRBV9	TRBJ2-1	TRBD2	.
CASKPGSTDTQYF	TRBV5-1	TRBJ2-3	.	few
CSASVLAGGHYNEQFF	TRBV20-1	.	TRBD2	.
CASSLAGQGARETQYF	TRBV7-9	TRBJ2-5	TRBD1	.
CSAPTSGRAVGETQYF	TRBV20-1	TRBJ2-5	TRBD2	many
CASSTGVFPYEQYF	TRBV7-2	.	TRBD1	.
CSAPSNSDYGYTF	TRBV20-1	TRBJ1-2	.	.
CSAGQGAVTGELFF	TRBV29-1	TRBJ2-2	TRBD1	few
CATSRDLSQTDTNIQYF	TRBV15	TRBJ2-4	.	.
CSVDLWADTQYF	TRBV29-1	TRBJ2-3	.	once
CASSSTSRQETQYF	TRBV5-1	TRBJ2-5	.	many
CASSSPPDPGPSSYNEQFF	TRBV7-2	TRBJ2-1	.	.
CASSRATTTDTQYF	TRBV3-1	TRBJ2-3	.	.
CASSGARPGQALPLGNTIYF	TRBV25-1	TRBJ1-3	TRBD1	.
CASHLQNYNEQFF	TRBV12-3/TRBV12-4	TRBJ2-1	.	.
CSVRGSGANVLTF	TRBV29-1	TRBJ2-6	.	many
CASSSNGQAYEQYF	TRBV12-3/TRBV12-4	TRBJ2-7	TRBD1	.
CASSQDLEPQETQYF	TRBV4-3	TRBJ2-5	.	.
CSGTDRVSYNEQFF	TRBV29-1	TRBJ2-1	TRBD1	few
CASSPQVRGTYEQYF	TRBV3-1	TRBJ2-7	.	.
CSVRTLGEQYF	TRBV29-1	TRBJ2-7	.	.
CASSPCGVGQPQHF	TRBV12-3/TRBV12-4	TRBJ1-5	.	once
CASSPPGQKNEKLFF	TRBV11-2	TRBJ1-4	TRBD1	.
CSVEQGMANEQFF	TRBV29-1	TRBJ2-1	.	few
CASRWTLLGYMNTEAFF	TRBV6-6	TRBJ1-1	.	.
CSVEETGATDTQYF	TRBV29-1	TRBJ2-3	TRBD1	few
CSARDLRRTGDTQYF	TRBV20-1	TRBJ2-3	.	.
CAISEGQPDQPQHF	TRBV10-3	TRBJ1-5	.	.
CASSVAGGYYEQYF	TRBV9	TRBJ2-7	TRBD2	.
CASSQHNLVLYF	TRBV4-1	TRBJ2-5	.	few
CASSQDPPRGLNEAFF	TRBV4-3	TRBJ1-1	TRBD1	few
CATSRDPDSHIEEQYF	TRBV15	TRBJ2-7	.	few
CASSPGTGRTEAFF	TRBV4-3	TRBJ1-1	TRBD1	.
CATATVNYGYTF	TRBV15	TRBJ1-2	.	few
CAIRIAGSSYNEQFF	TRBV10-3	TRBJ2-1	TRBD2	few
CATSRAGGGYGYTF	TRBV15	TRBJ1-2	TRBD1	few